This is a list of T cell receptor beta chains from one sample in a study of T-cell reconstitution after alpha-beta-depleted transplantation in children. In TCRdb, the PCR reads were re-called with MiXCR into one record per CDR3 protein. The sample consists of approximately 400,000 distinct CDR3 sequences, approximately 11% of them appearing once. Source: PBMCs from the stem cell graft donor, taken from the stem cell graft. The receptors derive from a human donor who donated a stem cell graft to a child with acute myeloid leukemia. Both conserved end residues are part of each CDR3. The order of the fields is D gene, clone size, J gene, V gene, CDR3 DNA, CDR3 protein. A D gene is named only where the DNA matches it firmly. Some rows mark clone size as missing; the rest say once, few, many or name a class of expanded clone.

TRBD2 | . | TRBJ2-7 | TRBV3-1 | TGTGCCAGCAGCCAAGCAAGCGGGAGGGGGCTCTACGAGCAGTACTTC | CASSQASGRGLYEQYF
TRBD2 | few | TRBJ2-1 | TRBV10-3 | TGTGCCATCAGCCCTGAGCCTAGCGGACACAATGAGCAGTTCTTC | CAISPEPSGHNEQFF
. | . | TRBJ1-4 | TRBV7-2 | TGTGCCAGCAGCAGGGGGACAACTAATGAAAAACTGTTTTTT | CASSRGTTNEKLFF
. | few | TRBJ2-3 | TRBV6-7 | TGTGCCAGCAGTTACTCAATGGAAGGGGGAGGGAGACGGGAAGATACGCAGTATTTT | CASSYSMEGGGRREDTQYF
. | many | TRBJ2-2 | TRBV7-2 | TGTGCCAGCAGCTTAGACGGGGTTAAGGGCGGGGAGCTGTTTTTT | CASSLDGVKGGELFF
TRBD1 | many | TRBJ2-2 | TRBV5-1 | TGCGCCAGCAGCACCGGGACAGGGGTCACCCTAAACACCGGGGAGCTGTTTTTT | CASSTGTGVTLNTGELFF
. | . | TRBJ1-6 | TRBV7-8 | TGTGCCAGCAGCACCCGGCAGGGGAATACACCCCTCCACTTT | CASSTRQGNTPLHF
. | . | TRBJ2-3 | TRBV6-1 | TGTGCCAGCAGCGACAGGCCGAGCACAGATACGCAGTATTTT | CASSDRPSTDTQYF
TRBD1 | many | TRBJ2-3 | TRBV20-1 | TGCAGTGCGACTTCCAGGGGGCTTTACACAGATACGCAGTATTTT | CSATSRGLYTDTQYF
. | . | TRBJ2-2 | TRBV2 | TGTGCCAGCCACACCACGAACACCGGGGAGCTGTTTTTT | CASHTTNTGELFF
TRBD2 | . | TRBJ2-1 | TRBV27 | TGTGCCAGCAGTCTACTAGCGAACGTTGAGCAGTTCTTC | CASSLLANVEQFF
TRBD2 | . | TRBJ2-2 | TRBV11-2 | TGTGCCAGCAGCTATAAACTTAAGCGGGGGGGTTACACCGGGGAGCTGTTTTTT | CASSYKLKRGGYTGELFF
. | many | TRBJ2-3 | TRBV6-2/TRBV6-3 | TGTGCCAGCAGTTACACTGTTATGGGAGGCCCCCAATTCGGGACAGATACGCAGTATTTT | CASSYTVMGGPQFGTDTQYF
. | many | TRBJ1-5 | TRBV5-1 | TGCGCCAGCAGCTTAAACACCGGCAATCAGCCCCAGCATTTT | CASSLNTGNQPQHF
TRBD1 | . | TRBJ1-5 | TRBV2 | TGTGCCAGCAGTGAAGCGAACTTACAGGGGAATGACCAGCCCCAGCATTTT | CASSEANLQGNDQPQHF
. | many | TRBJ2-5 | TRBV28 | TGTGCCAGCAGTCCCAGGACGTACCAAGAGACCCAGTACTTC | CASSPRTYQETQYF
TRBD1 | few | TRBJ1-1 | TRBV30 | TGTGCCTCTCAACCTAAGACCGGGACAGGCCCTTTTGAAGCTTTCTTT | CASQPKTGTGPFEAFF
. | few | TRBJ1-1 | TRBV4-3 | TGCGCCAGCAGCCAACAGGGCACTGAAGCTTTCTTT | CASSQQGTEAFF
TRBD1 | . | TRBJ1-1 | TRBV11-1 | TGTGCCAGCAGCTTAGGTATTGCCGGACAGGGCCGGAACACTGAAGCTTTCTTT | CASSLGIAGQGRNTEAFF
. | few | TRBJ2-5 | TRBV29-1 | TGCAGCGTTGAAGCCCCCCCGGGGGCTTTACGGCAAGAGACCCAGTACTTC | CSVEAPPGALRQETQYF
. | . | TRBJ2-5 | TRBV18 | TGTGCCAGCTCACCACTCCAGACCGTTCAAGAGACCCAGTACTTC | CASSPLQTVQETQYF
. | . | TRBJ1-1 | TRBV11-3 | TGTGCCAGCAGCTTAGAGTCGAACACTGAAGCTTTCTTT | CASSLESNTEAFF
TRBD2 | . | TRBJ2-1 | TRBV3-1 | TGTGCCAGCAGCCAAGCTTCGAGCGGGAGATTGGATGAGCAGTTCTTC | CASSQASSGRLDEQFF
TRBD1 | . | TRBJ2-7 | TRBV7-9 | TGTGCCAGCGGACAGGGGAACGAGCAGTACTTC | CASGQGNEQYF
TRBD1 | few | TRBJ1-2 | TRBV7-3 | TGTGCCAGCAGCGAGTACACAGGGGATGGCTACACCTTC | CASSEYTGDGYTF
TRBD2 | . | TRBJ2-1 | TRBV7-2 | TGTGCCAGCAGCTTAGGTACTAGCGGGATTAATGAGCAGTTCTTC | CASSLGTSGINEQFF
TRBD2 | many | TRBJ2-3 | TRBV11-2 | TGTGCCAGCAGCACCCGGACTAGCGGGAACCTTTTTAGCACAGATACGCAGTATTTT | CASSTRTSGNLFSTDTQYF
TRBD2 | few | TRBJ2-3 | TRBV9 | TGTGCCAGCAGGTCCTATCGGGAGGACGCACAAGATACGCAGTATTTT | CASRSYREDAQDTQYF
TRBD2 | few | TRBJ2-7 | TRBV6-5 | TGTGCCAGCAGTTACACTAGCGGAACGTCCTACGAGCAGTACTTC | CASSYTSGTSYEQYF